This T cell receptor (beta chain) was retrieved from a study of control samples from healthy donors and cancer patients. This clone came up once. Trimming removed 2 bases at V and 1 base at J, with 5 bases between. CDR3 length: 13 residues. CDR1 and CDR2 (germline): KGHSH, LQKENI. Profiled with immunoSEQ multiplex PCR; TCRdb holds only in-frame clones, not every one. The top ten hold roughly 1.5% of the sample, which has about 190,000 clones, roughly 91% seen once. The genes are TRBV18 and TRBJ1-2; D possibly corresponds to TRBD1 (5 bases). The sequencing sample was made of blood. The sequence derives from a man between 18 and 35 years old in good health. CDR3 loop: CASSPDSNYGYTF. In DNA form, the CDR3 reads TGTGCCAGCTCACCAGACAGTAACTATGGCTACACCTTC.